This T cell receptor (beta chain) was sequenced for a study of blood T cell repertoires in COVID-19. Clones were read by immunoSEQ multiplex PCR, and TCRdb kept only the in-frame ones, dropping some. The table records 200,000 to 300,000 clones, roughly 86% of them present only once. Participant age was roughly 18 to 100 years, and participants resided in fewer than 25 US areas. This clone was picked up one time. CDR3 size: 13 residues. From germline, CDR1 is SGHAT and CDR2 FQNNGV. The junction had 3 bases not matched to a gene; V was cut back by 5 bases and J by 6 bases. Input material: PBMCs or T cells enriched from blood (not recorded which). The TCR comes from a woman aged 40 to 50 with acute COVID-19. This chain connects TRBV11-2 to TRBJ2-5; 10 bases align to TRBD1. The CDR3: CASSPDRGQTQYF. In nucleotides, the CDR3 is TGTGCCAGCAGCCCCGACAGGGGGCAGACCCAGTACTTC.